These 6 T cell receptor beta chains originate from one sample sequenced in a study of shared clonotypes between healthy human individuals. Produced via immunoSEQ multiplex PCR; TCRdb's table is partial and in-frame only. The sample carries around 450,000 clones, roughly 77% recorded once. What was sequenced was PBMCs. The receptors shown here come from a middle-aged woman in good health. Some clones in this sample may be carry-over from other donors' samples.

Turning to this clone: Distinct nucleotide sequences in the sample also encode this CDR3. This chain links TRBV11-3 with TRBJ2-2; D is ambiguous. V was shortened by 1 base and J by 4 bases, with 4 bases between the two germline ends. The germline gives CDR1 SGHNT, CDR2 YENEEA. This CDR3 comprises 13 residues. The CDR3 reads CASSLVSTGELFF. CDR3 sequence (DNA): TGTGCCAGCAGCTTAGTGAGCACCGGGGAGCTGTTTTTT.

This clone was seen only a few times. The chain recombines TRBV6-1 with TRBJ2-7; D unresolved. The V gene's germline CDR1 is MNHNS and CDR2 SASEGT. CDR3 size: 13 residues. The V gene lost 6 bases and the J gene lost 2 bases, with 11 bases spanning the gap. The CDR3 DNA sequence: TGTGCCAGCAGCCTTTTCGGAGCCTACGAGCAGTACTTC. Its translation is CASSLFGAYEQYF.

The chain uses TRBV9 and TRBJ2-1, with D perhaps being TRBD1 or TRBD2 (5 bases each). Trimming pared 0 bases from V and 3 bases from J, leaving 10 bases between. Germline assignment: CDR1 SGDLS and CDR2 YYNGEE. The CDR3 totals 15 residues. CDR3 nucleotides: TGTGCCAGCAGCGTAGACGGGGCAGTCTACAATGAGCAGTTCTTC. Translated: CASSVDGAVYNEQFF.

The genes are TRBV7-6 and TRBJ1-4; 8 bases agree with TRBD1. CDR1 and CDR2 from the germline V gene are SGHVS and FNYEAQ. V gave up 4 bases and J gave up 10 bases; unmatched junction bases: 5. CDR3 length equals 13 residues. The CDR3 here is CASSYGQGRKLFF. As DNA, the CDR3 is TGTGCCAGCAGCTACGGACAGGGAAGAAAACTGTTTTTT.

The V call is TRBV21-1, the J call TRBJ2-1; the table assigns TRBD2, which was not confirmed against the DNA. TRBV21-1 is a pseudogene. The CDR3 is 16 amino acids. Here the CDR3 reads CASSKPQRERDNEQFF. The CDR3 DNA is TGTGCCAGCAGCAAACCCCAGCGGGAGAGGGACAATGAGCAGTTCTTC.

V usage is TRBV30 and J usage is TRBJ1-3, with 7 bases aligning to TRBD1. The CDR3 spans 13 residues. Trimming at V came to 3 bases and at J to 2 bases, leaving 1 base not matched to a gene. CDR1 is GTSNPN, CDR2 SVGIG, per germline (reference sequence). In DNA, the CDR3 is TGTGCCTGGAGCACAGGGGCTGGAAACACCATATATTTT. Encoded protein: CAWSTGAGNTIYF.